This T cell receptor beta chain was identified during a study of cytomegalovirus exposure and HLA in healthy donors (dated by TCRdb to about 2017). Turning to the overall study: An earlier analysis of approximately 590 of the donors reported roughly 300 Gb of sequence data and 120 million or so unique TCR beta sequences from 190 million or so T cells. An early release that covered 640 HLA-typed donors contained 250 to 350 gigabases of sequencing data and around 80 million unique TCR sequences. Of the roughly 400 genotyped donors, about 84% fell in the genetic ancestry cluster associated with self-reported Caucasian donors. The study aimed to test whether cataloging public T cell receptors could reveal signatures of past pathogen exposure. The T cell repertoires of under 700 subjects were profiled by immunosequencing and related to cytomegalovirus serostatus. In addition to the first cohort of approximately 650 subjects, a separate validation cohort of approximately 130 different subjects was used. To predict cytomegalovirus infection status, the study combined high-throughput TCR immunosequencing, statistical association of individual TCRs with disease status, and machine learning. A later analysis re-examined previously published TCR beta repertoires from roughly 720 donors and added high-resolution HLA genotyping to investigate patterns of TCR occurrence. The later analysis used no new phenotypic data to find candidate immune exposures, relying instead on TCR beta sequences and their occurrence across donors. An earlier analysis of approximately 500 of the donors applied high-throughput TCR beta sequencing to assess whether each TCR beta V gene segment acted as functional or pseudogenic. Alongside the repertoire data, information on donor age, sex, ethnicity and CMV serostatus was compiled. Genome-wide SNP genotypes for about three fifths of the roughly 670 donors were used in a later genetic analysis, which treated that subset as a discovery cohort. Every repertoire in the discovery cohort had been generated on one and the same sequencing platform. HLA typing covered class I and class II loci at four-digit resolution. The number of donors typed differed by locus, with roughly 620-630 for A, B, C, DRB1 and DQB1, around 500 for DQA1, about 610 for DPA1, and approximately 470 for DPB1. Because of strong linkage in the cohort, roughly five DR-DQ haplotypes were treated as single units for association and clustering. Among over 350 genotyped donors of the cohort, an average of approximately 250,000 unique TCR beta nucleotide sequences were sequenced per donor, roughly 20% of them non-productive. General findings and caveats noted by the study authors: Specific HLA alleles were associated with about 17,000 TCR beta sequences at a false discovery rate of 0.05 in a later analysis. A group of highly shared sequence variants was considered likely to be a technical artifact of the sequencing pipeline. A later genetic analysis reported fewer N-insertions in productive TCRs among donors in an Asian-associated ancestry cluster than the roughly 670-donor mean. The study gave a list of some 150 TCR beta chains associated with cytomegalovirus. Assigning TCR associations to individual alleles was difficult when HLA alleles, especially DR and DQ, strongly co-occurred. Some IMGT-functional V segments, including TRBV6-2 and TRBV6-3, could not be told apart with the 87-base-pair reads, so those segments were excluded. The classifier was reported to diagnose cytomegalovirus status with high specificity and sensitivity in both the original and validation cohorts. Most CMV-associated TCR beta chains appeared to be HLA-restricted in a later analysis, and the HLA associations seemed to be driven largely by CMV exposure. For the cohort, immune exposure information was limited to CMV serostatus. The cohort was sequenced for TCR beta chains only, and without alpha or paired-chain data the features that could be detected were limited. HLA typing was unavailable for some donors at each locus, so association tests used only the typed subset. Presence/absence analyses assumed roughly uniform sequencing depth across donors, an assumption that may not hold. The authors suggested that the approach could potentially be extended to other disease states and immunological phenotypes. A later genetic analysis associated a missense DCLRE1C variant with V-gene and J-gene trimming of TCR beta chains, and an independent cohort replicated the association. Broadly in line with IMGT annotations, most TCR beta V segments showed up in productive rearrangements about 90% or about 30% of the time in an earlier analysis of 587 of the donors. Because counts were too low, seventeen rarely observed V segments, including chromosome 9 orphons, were excluded from the earlier analysis of 587 of the donors. A further reported finding was that TCR beta sequences accurately predicted the HLA-A and HLA-B alleles for most subjects in the first cohort. In a later analysis, HLA-associated TCR beta chains showed more clonal expansion and lower generation probabilities than non-associated chains that were equally common. Most TCR sequences were seen in very few donors, while some public TCRs were found in many individuals. A few of the identified cytomegalovirus-associated TCR beta chains were confirmed in vitro to be specific for cytomegalovirus antigens. According to a later analysis, parvovirus B19, influenza, CMV and Epstein-Barr virus appeared linked to several top co-occurrence clusters. In a later analysis, TCR association rates were found to vary across HLA loci, with the most associated TCRs seen for DRB1 alleles and the fewest for HLA-C alleles. Linkage disequilibrium might explain the correlated functional status among segregating V segments, but an unknown experimental factor could not be excluded.

Notes on this clone: No cognate antigen has been identified for it. Per-base qualities were not stored, and no clone one base away is much larger.

The library was obtained by the immunoSEQ multiplex PCR assay. A mixture of 60 forward primers for TCR Vbeta segments and 13 reverse primers for TCR Jbeta segments was used in the multiplex PCR. The CDR3 region of rearranged TCR beta genes was amplified from genomic DNA with a multiplex PCR assay. On the Illumina HiSeq System, the amplified TCR beta libraries were sequenced as 87-base-pair reads. On the study's bioinformatics: In a later analysis, 80 million or so unique TCR beta chains were counted across the roughly 670 repertoires, and roughly 11 million of these chains were shared by at least two donors. To remove PCR and sequencing errors, raw reads were error-corrected and collapsed into unique sequences using a nearest-neighbor algorithm that merged closely related sequences. To assign V, D and J gene segments, CDR3 sequences were aligned to IMGT reference sequences. For a sequence to be retained, a match of at least six nucleotides was required to both a V gene segment and a J gene segment. A rearrangement was called productive if the CDR3 had no stop codons and remained in frame with V and J, and every other rearrangement was called non-productive. Following IMGT convention, CDR3 was defined as the stretch from the second conserved V-encoded cysteine to the conserved J-encoded phenylalanine. The earlier analysis of about 530 of the donors excluded any sequence lacking an unambiguous match to a single V gene segment. In an earlier analysis of approximately 500 of the donors, a V segment was called functional when productive rearrangements were above 56.7%, and segregating when the standard deviation between donors exceeded 5%. A statistical classification framework was developed to diagnose cytomegalovirus status using the catalog of TCR beta chain sequences. V and J gene assignment, in a later analysis, came from comparing TCR nucleotide sequences with IMGT/GENE-DB human TR gene sequences. In a later analysis, CDR3 sequences and most-parsimonious VDJ recombination scenarios were assigned using the TCRdist pipeline. In a later analysis, each TCR beta chain was defined by its CDR3 amino acid sequence together with its V-gene family, and reads lacking a unique V-gene family were excluded. A later analysis removed 500 to 650 highly shared, low-generation-probability nucleotide sequences to deal with suspected cross-contamination and a sequencing artifact. A later analysis calculated a clonal expansion index for each public chain from normalized within-repertoire ranks of inferred template counts. A later analysis computed generation probabilities with a VDJ recombination model fitted to out-of-frame rearrangements, and checked the results against IGoR. In a later analysis, TCR-TCR, TCR-HLA and TCR-CMV co-occurrence was scored with hypergeometric tests, and a repertoire-size bias correction was applied to TCR pairs. A later analysis estimated false discovery rates by permuting HLA or CMV assignments 20 times. In a later analysis, co-occurring TCRs were grouped using DBSCAN, and TCRdist sequence similarity was added for clustering within HLA-allele-positive subsets. Repertoires with fewer than 30,000 or more than 120,000 public chains were left out of co-occurrence clustering, as were five repertoires with anomalous nucleotide sharing. The source is immuneACCESS, and TCRdb retained only in-frame sequences with V and J called. Part of the clones is not carried over; for the studies checked, unresolved V genes explain less than half of this, and the remainder is unexplained. V and J calls and clone size are given by that table; D and trimming were obtained from the DNA. The sample profile shows approximately 110,000 clones; over 65% of them were found once. Roughly 8.2% of the sample comes from the top ten.

In total, 500 to 700 healthy bone marrow donors made up the cohort. Cohort members were all nominally healthy when sampled, although unrecorded immune exposures were likely present. The donor tested CMV seropositive and was one of the 289 seropositive cohort members. A peripheral blood sample was collected from each donor, and TCR beta sequencing was performed on peripheral blood mononuclear cells. The Qiagen DNeasy Blood Extraction Kit was used to extract genomic DNA from the blood cell samples. The germline V gene (reference sequence) sets CDR1 to MNHEY and CDR2 to SMNVEV. V lost 7 bases and J lost 3 bases; the stretch between them is 19 bases long. From the cysteine up to the phenylalanine, the CDR3 has a length of 15 residues. Kept here is only the CDR3 DNA, which spans 45 bases and is read in frame from base 1.

The receptor was isolated from a man aged 35 to 55 in good health and CMV-seropositive. This chain joins TRBV27 to TRBJ2-7; tentative D gene TRBD1, with 6 bases matching. The sample comprised PBMCs. Here the CDR3 is given as CASKRTNQGFYEQYF. The base sequence is TGTGCCAGCAAGCGTACGAATCAGGGGTTCTACGAGCAGTACTTC.